The TCR beta chain under discussion was sequenced for a study of blood T cell repertoires in COVID-19. Germline lookup yields CDR1 LGHDT and CDR2 YNNKEL (reference sequence). Between the trimmed V and J ends, which lost 1 base and 7 bases, there was a span of 4 bases. The length of the CDR3 is 12 residues. Assay: immunoSEQ multiplex PCR; the TCRdb copy retains only in-frame clones and omits some. The table includes 240,000 or so clones, around 89% detected once. Living in 24 US areas, the participants were between about 18 and 100 years of age. The sequence was obtained from a man in his forties who had recovered from COVID-19. This chain joins TRBV3-1 (or the pseudogene TRBV3-2) and TRBJ2-2; D unresolved. Source material: PBMCs or T cells enriched from blood (not recorded which). The CDR3 reads CASSQVGGELFF. CDR3 sequence (DNA): TGTGCCAGCAGCCAAGTCGGCGGGGAGCTGTTTTTT.